Each of the 26 T cell receptor beta chains below was sequenced from the same sample in a study of blood T cell repertoires in COVID-19. Method: immunoSEQ multiplex PCR; TCRdb's copy keeps in-frame clones and lacks some. Among about 210,000 clones listed, about 76% were seen once. Sequencing was performed on PBMCs or T cells enriched from blood (not recorded which). The receptors come from a woman in her forties or fifties with acute COVID-19.

This clone was observed once. V and J are TRBV18 and TRBJ1-1, with 7 bases identical to TRBD1. With 3 bases clipped from V and 1 base from J, the junction kept 5 bases outside the gene matches. The CDR3 sequence is 15 residues long. Germline-derived CDR1 and CDR2 are KGHSH and LQKENI. CDR3 bases: TGTGCCAGCTCACCCGGACAGGCGAGGAACACTGAAGCTTTCTTT. Its translation: CASSPGQARNTEAFF.

V is TRBV20-1 and J is TRBJ2-7, with 7 positions matching TRBD2. V dropped 3 bases and J dropped 6; count of bases not matched to a gene: 14. The CDR3 has 15 residues. Germline V gene sequence: CDR1 DFQATT, CDR2 SNEGSKA (reference sequence). In DNA, the CDR3 is TGCAGTGCTAGTGGGCGGGGGAGTACACAGGCCGAGCAGTACTTC. The encoded protein is CSASGRGSTQAEQYF.

The gene calls are TRBV4-1 and TRBJ2-1, with D tentatively TRBD2 (5 bases). The CDR3 has 14 residues. Trimming stripped 3 bases from V and 4 bases from J, with 10 bases between. Germline-derived CDR1 and CDR2 are MGHRA and YSYEKL. The CDR3 nucleotides are TGCGCCAGCAGCCATTCCGGGATTTACAATGAGCAGTTCTTC. Translating gives CASSHSGIYNEQFF.

This clone appeared a single time. The chain carries TRBV5-4 and TRBJ2-7, with 8 bases fitting TRBD2. Looked up from germline, CDR1 is SGHNT and CDR2 is YYREEE (reference sequence). The V and J ends lost 0 bases and 6 bases, in that order; junction bases with no gene match: 5. The CDR3 spans 14 residues. The CDR3 bases are TGTGCCAGCAGCTTGGCCGGGACTAGGGGCGAGCAGTACTTC. Protein sequence: CASSLAGTRGEQYF.

V and J are TRBV28 and TRBJ1-2; 7 nucleotides align to TRBD1. The CDR3 sequence is 14 residues long. V lost 8 bases, J lost 0 bases, and 6 bases stayed unmatched. Germline V gene data show CDR1 as MDHEN and CDR2 as SYDVKM. This CDR3 is CASHNRGTNYGYTF. The CDR3 DNA sequence: TGTGCCAGCCACAACAGGGGAACTAACTATGGCTACACCTTC.

The genes are TRBV28 and TRBJ1-4; D perhaps matches TRBD1 (5 bases). Germline CDR1 reads MDHEN; CDR2 reads SYDVKM. V was pared by 10 bases and J by 5 bases, with 17 bases between. The CDR3 loop spans 14 amino acids. CDR3 amino acids: CAISGGDTNEKLFF. The CDR3 bases are TGTGCCATCAGCGGGGGTGACACCAATGAAAAACTGTTTTTT.

The V call is TRBV25-1, the J call TRBJ1-6, with D possibly matching TRBD1 (5 bases). The ends were cut back, 7 bases at V and 7 bases at J, with 17 bases in the middle. This CDR3 is built from 15 residues. Germline V gives CDR1 MGHDK, CDR2 SYGVNS. The CDR3: CASTRGTRGNSPLHF. CDR3 in DNA: TGTGCCAGCACCCGGGGAACCCGGGGGAATTCACCCCTCCACTTT.

The rearrangement uses TRBV7-9 and TRBJ1-2; weak D call: TRBD1 (5 bases). Per the germline V gene, CDR1 is SEHNR and CDR2 is FQNEAQ (reference sequence). V was shortened by 3 bases and J by 6 bases, with 11 bases between the two germline ends. The CDR3 spans 13 residues. This CDR3 reads CASSFDVGHGYTF. CDR3 in DNA: TGTGCCAGCAGCTTCGATGTGGGGCATGGCTACACCTTC.

V and J are TRBV6-5 and TRBJ2-7; perhaps TRBD1 as D (8 bases). The CDR3 length is 14 residues. Trimming stripped 5 bases from V and 2 bases from J, with 13 bases between. The germline gives CDR1 MNHEY, CDR2 SVGAGI. The CDR3 DNA reads TGTGCCAGCAGTCTACAGGGGGGGCCCTACGAGCAGTACTTC. It yields the protein CASSLQGGPYEQYF.

J is TRBJ1-4 and V is TRBV7-9; maybe TRBD1 (5 bases). CDR3 size: 15 residues. The germline gives CDR1 SEHNR, CDR2 FQNEAQ (reference sequence). The V and J ends lost 8 bases and 4 bases respectively, with 17 bases between them. The CDR3 nucleotides are TGTGCCAGCGGTAGTGGCGGGACCAATAATGAAAAACTGTTTTTT. Translating gives CASGSGGTNNEKLFF.

This clone was seen a handful of times. This chain connects TRBV5-5 to TRBJ1-5, with D uncertain. This CDR3 comprises 14 residues. Trimming took 0 bases from V and 5 from J, leaving 9 bases between them. Germline V gives CDR1 SGHKS, CDR2 YYEKEE (reference sequence). The CDR3: CASSLVLLDQPQHF. The CDR3 bases are TGTGCCAGCAGCTTGGTCCTCCTCGATCAGCCCCAGCATTTT.

The chain carries TRBV21-1 and TRBJ2-5; TRBD2 is taken as the D call from the table, unchecked against the DNA. TRBV21-1 is flagged as a pseudogene. CDR3 length: 15 residues. In nucleotides, the CDR3 is TGTGCCAGCAGCAAAGAGGCGGGAGGCCAAGAGACCCAGTACTTC. Its translation is CASSKEAGGQETQYF.

The V and J genes are TRBV18 and TRBJ1-1; the D is unclear. CDR3 length: 13 residues. V was trimmed by 4 bases and J by 1 base, leaving 7 bases between them. CDR1 KGHSH and CDR2 LQKENI come from the germline V gene. The CDR3 nucleotides read TGTGCCAGCTCACGAGAGCCGAACACTGAAGCTTTCTTT. It codes for CASSREPNTEAFF.

The chain couples TRBV6-2 or TRBV6-3 to TRBJ2-5, with unresolved D. CDR3 length: 14 amino acids. Germline V gene sequence: CDR1 MNHEY, CDR2 SVGEGT. Trimming cost V 4 bases and J 3 bases, with 12 bases left between them. The DNA for the CDR3 is TGTGCCAGCAGTTTGTTCCGGTCCGAAGAGACCCAGTACTTC. This codes for CASSLFRSEETQYF.

The chain is built from TRBV19 and TRBJ1-3; D possibly corresponds to TRBD1 (5 bases). Germline loops: CDR1 LNHDA, CDR2 SQIVND (reference sequence). The CDR3 is 16 amino acids. V lost 4 bases, J lost 0 bases, and 13 bases lay in between. CDR3: CASSRMDTHSGNTIYF. The CDR3 nucleotides are TGTGCCAGTAGTAGAATGGACACACACTCTGGAAACACCATATATTTT. The entire variable domain, with the rest obtained from reference TRBV19 and TRBJ1-3, is as follows: DGGITQSPKYLFRKEGQNVTLSCEQNLNHDAMYWYRQDPGQGLRLIYYSQIVNDFQKGDIAEGYSVSREKKESFPLTVTSAQKNPTAFYLCASSRMDTHSGNTIYFGEGSWLTVV.

In the case of this clone: The junction differs from germline at one of its ends, possibly a read error. The gene calls are TRBV7-7 and TRBJ2-2; 9 nucleotides match TRBD1. CDR3 length equals 16 residues. The germline V gene has CDR1 SSHAT and CDR2 FNYEAQ (reference sequence). The CDR3 bases are TGTGCTAGCAGCTCGACGCCGGGACAGGGACCCGGGGAGCTGTTTTTT. This encodes CASSSTPGQGPGELFF.

This rearrangement joins TRBV7-2 to TRBJ2-7, with 7 positions matching TRBD2. Germline-derived CDR1 and CDR2 are SGHTA and FQGNSA. This CDR3 contains 14 residues. J gave up 6 bases and V 2 bases, and 7 bases lay outside the gene matches. The CDR3 protein is CASSLSREAPEQYF. CDR3 coding DNA: TGTGCCAGCAGCTTATCTCGGGAGGCGCCCGAGCAGTACTTC.

V usage is TRBV6-5 and J usage is TRBJ1-1; weak D call: TRBD1 (6 bases). Per germline, CDR1 MNHEY and CDR2 SVGAGI. This CDR3 contains 15 residues. V lost 7 bases, J lost 1 base, and 16 bases lay in between. In DNA form, the CDR3 reads TGTGCCAGCACCTTCTCCACAGGGAGGAACACTGAAGCTTTCTTT. It is translated as CASTFSTGRNTEAFF.

This clone was seen more than once but under ten times. This chain connects TRBV27 to TRBJ1-1; D not certain. V lost 6 bases, J lost 1 base, and 15 bases lay in between. This CDR3 contains 15 residues. Looked up from germline, CDR1 is MNHEY and CDR2 is SMNVEV (reference sequence). CDR3 sequence: CASRDLSLRNTEAFF. In DNA, the CDR3 is TGTGCCAGCAGAGATTTAAGTCTTAGGAACACTGAAGCTTTCTTT.

V and J are TRBV28 and TRBJ2-7; 8 bases match TRBD1. This CDR3 has 15 residues. Per the germline V gene, CDR1 is MDHEN and CDR2 is SYDVKM. V was pared by 8 bases and J by 1 base, with 10 bases of the junction left unmatched. The CDR3 coding sequence is TGTGCCAGCCAGGCCCCAGGGGGCTCGTCCTACGAGCAGTACTTC. Encoded protein: CASQAPGGSSYEQYF.

The chain links TRBV18 to TRBJ2-7; D is uncertain. Germline lookup yields CDR1 KGHSH and CDR2 LQKENI. V was clipped by 6 bases and J by 5 bases, with 11 bases between them. CDR3 length: 12 amino acids. In DNA form, the CDR3 reads TGTGCCAGCTCCCCGTCAGGTAACGAGCAGTACTTC. Its translation: CASSPSGNEQYF.

V gene TRBV7-2 combines with J gene TRBJ1-1; D ambiguous. Germline CDR1 reads SGHTA; CDR2 reads FQGNSA. This CDR3 contains 19 residues. The ends were cut back, 4 bases at V and 1 base at J, with 25 bases in the middle. The DNA of the CDR3 is TGTGCCAGCAGCTCGACCGCAAGGTCAGGCCTATCCCGGAACACTGAAGCTTTCTTT. Translation gives CASSSTARSGLSRNTEAFF.

The genes are TRBV6-2 or TRBV6-3 and TRBJ1-1, with 9 bases fitting TRBD1. The ends lost 0 bases at V and 4 bases at J; junction bases unmatched: 9. Germline CDR1 MNHEY, CDR2 SVGEGT. The CDR3 length is 17 residues. The DNA for the CDR3 is TGTGCCAGCAGTTACTCGATCCGGGACAGGGCGAGCACTGAAGCTTTCTTT. Residues: CASSYSIRDRASTEAFF.

This clone appeared a single time. The chain recombines TRBV7-2 with TRBJ1-3; weak D call: TRBD1 (6 bases). The CDR3 extends over 16 amino acids. The germline CDR1 and CDR2 sequences are SGHTA and FQGNSA. Trimming removed 4 bases from V and 2 bases from J, with 15 bases in between. Written as DNA, the CDR3 is TGTGCCAGCAGCTCAACACAGGGAACTGCTGGAAACACCATATATTTT. This gives the protein CASSSTQGTAGNTIYF.

The rearrangement links TRBV7-9 to TRBJ1-6; 8 bases are shared with TRBD1. This CDR3 spans 14 amino acids. Germline values: CDR1 SEHNR, CDR2 FQNEAQ (reference sequence). Germline trimming cut 7 bases from V and 10 bases from J; bases unmatched to any gene: 9. The CDR3 region is CASTRGQGVSPLHF. The CDR3, as DNA: TGTGCCAGCACCAGAGGACAGGGAGTCTCACCCCTCCACTTT.

This clone was recorded only once. This rearrangement joins TRBV10-3 to TRBJ2-2; TRBD2 agrees at 7 bases. The germline V gene has CDR1 ENHRY and CDR2 SYGVKD. This CDR3 spans 14 amino acids. The V gene end was trimmed by 6 bases and the J gene end by 6 bases; junction bases not matched to a gene: 7. The CDR3 protein is CAIRRASGPGELFF. In DNA form, the CDR3 reads TGTGCCATCAGGAGGGCTAGCGGCCCCGGGGAGCTGTTTTTT.